This T cell receptor beta chain was sequenced in a study of T-cell reconstitution after alpha-beta-depleted transplantation in children. Deletions cut 5 bases from V and 4 bases from J, with 14 bases between. This CDR3 has 14 residues. In germline, CDR1 is SGHTA, CDR2 FQGNSA. This clonotype was seen repeatedly, ten times or more. Construction of the TCRbeta library involved unique molecular identifiers. TCRdb used MiXCR to reprocess the PCR reads, holding one entry per CDR3 protein. The sample lists some 200,000 distinct CDR3 sequences; 9.7% were seen once. The J gene is TRBJ1-1, the V gene TRBV7-2; possibly TRBD1 for D (5 bases). The material was PBMCs from the stem cell graft donor, obtained from the stem cell graft. The origin of this receptor is a human donor who donated a stem cell graft to a child with SCID. CDR3 region: CASSQDWGGTEAFF. The DNA for the CDR3 is TGTGCCAGCAGCCAGGATTGGGGCGGCACTGAAGCTTTCTTT.